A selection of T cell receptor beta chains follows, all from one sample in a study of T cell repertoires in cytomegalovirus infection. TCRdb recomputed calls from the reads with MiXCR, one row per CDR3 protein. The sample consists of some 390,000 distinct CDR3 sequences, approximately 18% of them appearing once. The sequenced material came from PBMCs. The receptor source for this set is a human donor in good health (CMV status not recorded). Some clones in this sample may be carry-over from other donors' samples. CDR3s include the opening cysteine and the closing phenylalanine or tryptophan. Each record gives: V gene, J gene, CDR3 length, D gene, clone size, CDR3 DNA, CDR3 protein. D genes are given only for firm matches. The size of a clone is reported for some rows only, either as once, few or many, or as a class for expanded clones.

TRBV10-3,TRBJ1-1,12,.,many,TGTGCCGTACGATTGGAGAACACTGAAGCTTTCTTT,CAVRLENTEAFF
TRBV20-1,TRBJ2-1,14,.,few,TGCAGTGTCGCGCGCAGGGGAGGCTACAATGAGCAGTTCTTC,CSVARRGGYNEQFF
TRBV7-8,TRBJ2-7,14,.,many,TGTGCCAGCAGCTTAGAAATGGACAGACACGAGCAGTACTTC,CASSLEMDRHEQYF
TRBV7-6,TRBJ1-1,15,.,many,TGTGCCAGCAGCTTAAGGCCGGGCTTGAACACTGAAGCTTTCTTT,CASSLRPGLNTEAFF
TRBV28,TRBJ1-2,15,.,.,TGTGCCAGCAGGTACGGGCAGGGACCGATCTGGGGCTACACCTTC,CASRYGQGPIWGYTF
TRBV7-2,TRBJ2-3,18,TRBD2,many,TGTGCCAGCAGCCCCGGGACTAGCGGGAGGGCCTTAACAGATACGCAGTATTTT,CASSPGTSGRALTDTQYF
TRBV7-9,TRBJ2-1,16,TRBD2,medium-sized,TGTGCCAGCAGCCTAATCGGACTAGCGAACTACAATGAGCAGTTCTTC,CASSLIGLANYNEQFF
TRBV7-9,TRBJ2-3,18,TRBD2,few,TGTGCCAGCAGCTCCCTAGTGGGTAGCGGGGGGCGCGGAGATACGCAGTATTTT,CASSSLVGSGGRGDTQYF
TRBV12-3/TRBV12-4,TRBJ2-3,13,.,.,TGTGCCAGCCGCCCCTCGGCGGGGGATACGCAGTATTTT,CASRPSAGDTQYF
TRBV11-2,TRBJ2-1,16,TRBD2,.,TGTGCCAGCAGCTTAGGTTGGGCTAGCGGGGATAATGAGCAGTTCTTC,CASSLGWASGDNEQFF
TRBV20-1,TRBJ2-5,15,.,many,TGCAGTGTGCCATCCTCCCTCCTAGGTGGGGAGACCCAGTACTTC,CSVPSSLLGGETQYF
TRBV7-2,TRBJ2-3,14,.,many,TGTGCCAGCAGCTTAGCGTCTAGCACAGATACGCAGTATTTT,CASSLASSTDTQYF
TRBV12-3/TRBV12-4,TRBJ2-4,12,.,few,TGTGCCAGCAGCCCTGTAAGGGACATTCAGTACTTC,CASSPVRDIQYF
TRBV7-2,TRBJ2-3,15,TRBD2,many,TGTGCCAGCAGCTGGAGCGGGGGGTCCACAGATACGCAGTATTTT,CASSWSGGSTDTQYF
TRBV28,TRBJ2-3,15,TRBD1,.,TGTGCCAGCAGTCAACAGGGGATGTACACAGATACGCAGTATTTT,CASSQQGMYTDTQYF